This T cell receptor beta chain was recovered during a study of siplizumab effects on memory and regulatory T cells. Sequencing was performed with immunoSEQ multiplex PCR; in TCRdb, only in-frame clones are kept and a portion is missing. The data show 50,000 to 70,000 clones, approximately 97% seen once. This CDR3 is built from 16 residues. Trimming cost V 1 base and J 4 bases, with 17 bases left between them. CDR1 LGHNA and CDR2 YSLEER come from the germline V gene. This sequence was found in a human donor in good health. The chain couples TRBV4-3 to TRBJ2-7; TRBD2 might be the D (5 bases). Specimen: naive CD8+ T cells sorted from blood. For the CDR3, the DNA is TGCGCCAGCAGCCAAGCTCTCCGGGATTCTGGGTACGAGCAGTACTTC. It specifies CASSQALRDSGYEQYF.